The present TCR beta chain was sequenced within a study of blood T cells in healthy people across ages. Study outcomes and limitations: Samples with more naive T cells showed higher observed beta diversity.

Comment on this clonotype: Its antigen is as yet unknown.

Healthy Caucasians from Russia aged roughly 6 to 95 served as donors. Isolation of PBMCs gave at least 6 million cells per sample. Trimming shortened V by 6 bases and J by 2 bases, and 15 bases separated the two germline ends. This CDR3 is built from 15 residues. Germline assignment: CDR1 MNHNY and CDR2 SVGAGI (reference sequence). The authors ran a second PCR of roughly 6 to 12 cycles using a sample-barcoded 5' primer and a J-beta primer mix. TCRdb re-analysed the 5' RACE reads in MiXCR, keeping a single row per CDR3 protein. The data contain fewer than 1 million distinct CDR3 sequences, roughly 44% of them singletons.

Sequenced sample: blood. The rearrangement joins TRBV6-6 to TRBJ2-3, with a possible D match to TRBD2 (6 bases). This receptor was obtained from a man aged 60-69 years in good health. CDR3 sequence (DNA): TGTGCCAGCAGACTCCGGGACTTTGACACAGATACGCAGTATTTT. Its protein product is CASRLRDFDTDTQYF.